The rows below give T cell receptor beta chains drawn from one sample of a study of cytomegalovirus exposure and HLA in healthy donors. TCRdb's table, derived via immunoSEQ multiplex PCR, lists solely in-frame clones and lacks some. The sample consists of around 130,000 clones, 70% to 85% of them appearing once. Sequenced input: PBMCs. The source of these receptors is a boy younger than 18 in good health and CMV-seronegative. CDR3s include the opening cysteine and the closing phenylalanine or tryptophan. The order of the fields is D gene, clone size, V gene, J gene, CDR3 DNA, CDR3 protein. A D gene is named only where the DNA matches it firmly. Rows give clone size only sometimes, using once, few, many, or a class for an expanded clone.

d_gene: TRBD1
abundance: .
v_gene: TRBV4-1
j_gene: TRBJ2-5
CDR3nt: TGCGCCAGCAGCCAGTGGTGGGGACAGAGAGGAGAGACCCAGTACTTC
CDR3aa: CASSQWWGQRGETQYF

d_gene: .
abundance: .
v_gene: TRBV16
j_gene: TRBJ2-3
CDR3nt: TGTGCCAGCAGCCTGAGGGATCGCACAGATACGCAGTATTTT
CDR3aa: CASSLRDRTDTQYF

d_gene: TRBD2
abundance: .
v_gene: TRBV30
j_gene: TRBJ2-7
CDR3nt: TGTGCCTGGAGTGTACGCGGGGGGGCCTACGAGCAGTACTTC
CDR3aa: CAWSVRGGAYEQYF

d_gene: TRBD1
abundance: .
v_gene: TRBV7-9
j_gene: TRBJ2-5
CDR3nt: TGTGCCAGCAGCCTGCGGACAGGGGGAGAGACCCAGTACTTC
CDR3aa: CASSLRTGGETQYF

d_gene: .
abundance: .
v_gene: TRBV29-1
j_gene: TRBJ2-2
CDR3nt: TGCAGCGTTGTTAGGCGGGAGAACACCGGGGAGCTGTTTTTT
CDR3aa: CSVVRRENTGELFF

d_gene: .
abundance: few
v_gene: TRBV29-1
j_gene: TRBJ1-2
CDR3nt: TGCAGCGTTGATTGGGGGCGTTATGGCTACCCCTTC
CDR3aa: CSVDWGRYGYPF

d_gene: TRBD1
abundance: .
v_gene: TRBV7-2
j_gene: TRBJ1-3
CDR3nt: TGTGCCGGGGCAGGGGGCAGCTCTGGAAACACCATATATTTT
CDR3aa: CAGAGGSSGNTIYF

d_gene: TRBD1
abundance: few
v_gene: TRBV19
j_gene: TRBJ1-5
CDR3nt: TGTGCCAGTAGTTTATTACGGACAGGTCTCGATCAGCCCCAGCATTTT
CDR3aa: CASSLLRTGLDQPQHF

d_gene: TRBD1
abundance: .
v_gene: TRBV27
j_gene: TRBJ2-2
CDR3nt: TGTGCCAGCAGTTTAGCCGGGACAGGGATTACCGGGGAGCTGTTTTTT
CDR3aa: CASSLAGTGITGELFF

d_gene: TRBD2
abundance: .
v_gene: TRBV7-8
j_gene: TRBJ2-3
CDR3nt: TGTGCCAGCAGCTACCTAGCGGCTAGCACAGATACGCAGTATTTT
CDR3aa: CASSYLAASTDTQYF

d_gene: .
abundance: once
v_gene: TRBV7-9
j_gene: TRBJ1-5
CDR3nt: TGTGCCAGCAGCGGGAGGGGGGGCAATCAGCCCCAGCATTTT
CDR3aa: CASSGRGGNQPQHF

d_gene: .
abundance: few
v_gene: TRBV6-1
j_gene: TRBJ1-5
CDR3nt: TGTGCCAGCAGTGAAATTCATGGAGGGAAAGGCGATCAGCCCCAGCATTTT
CDR3aa: CASSEIHGGKGDQPQHF

d_gene: TRBD1
abundance: .
v_gene: TRBV7-9
j_gene: TRBJ2-7
CDR3nt: TGTGCCAGCAGCTTGAGGACAGGCGAGCAGTACTTC
CDR3aa: CASSLRTGEQYF

d_gene: .
abundance: .
v_gene: TRBV6-5
j_gene: TRBJ2-7
CDR3nt: TGTGCCAGCCGGTCGAGACTACCTATATACGAGCAGTACTTC
CDR3aa: CASRSRLPIYEQYF

d_gene: .
abundance: .
v_gene: TRBV5-4
j_gene: TRBJ1-2
CDR3nt: TGTGCCAGCAGCCCCCCAAGAGGAGACTATGGCTACACCTTC
CDR3aa: CASSPPRGDYGYTF

d_gene: TRBD2
abundance: .
v_gene: TRBV9
j_gene: TRBJ2-7
CDR3nt: TGTGCCAGCAGCGTAGGGGGAGCGGGAGCGGGGTACGAGCAGTACTTC
CDR3aa: CASSVGGAGAGYEQYF

d_gene: .
abundance: .
v_gene: TRBV9
j_gene: TRBJ2-7
CDR3nt: TGTGCCAGCAGCGTAGGACTAGGTCGCGAGCAGTACTTC
CDR3aa: CASSVGLGREQYF

d_gene: .
abundance: .
v_gene: TRBV21-1
j_gene: TRBJ2-3
CDR3nt: TGTGCCAGCACATCACTAGGAGAGGGGGTTTCGGATACGCAGTATTTT
CDR3aa: CASTSLGEGVSDTQYF

d_gene: .
abundance: .
v_gene: TRBV4-1
j_gene: TRBJ2-2
CDR3nt: TGCGCCAGCAGCCAAGATGGCGGGTTAGCGACCGGGGAGCTGTTTTTT
CDR3aa: CASSQDGGLATGELFF

d_gene: .
abundance: .
v_gene: TRBV15
j_gene: TRBJ2-3
CDR3nt: TGTGCCACCAGCCGGGACATAAACAACTTGGTGGATACGCAGTATTTT
CDR3aa: CATSRDINNLVDTQYF

d_gene: TRBD2
abundance: .
v_gene: TRBV2
j_gene: TRBJ2-3
CDR3nt: TGTGCCAGCAGCATTAGCGGGAGTAGTACAGATACGCAGTATTTT
CDR3aa: CASSISGSSTDTQYF

d_gene: TRBD1
abundance: .
v_gene: TRBV29-1
j_gene: TRBJ2-7
CDR3nt: TGCAGCGTCGCACAGGGGGCCTACGAGCAGTACTTC
CDR3aa: CSVAQGAYEQYF

d_gene: .
abundance: .
v_gene: TRBV7-3
j_gene: TRBJ2-7
CDR3nt: TGTGCCAGCAGCCCAACGGCGGGATCTACTCAGCAGTACTTC
CDR3aa: CASSPTAGSTQQYF

d_gene: TRBD2
abundance: .
v_gene: TRBV5-4
j_gene: TRBJ2-7
CDR3nt: TGTGCCAGCAGCTTGCTACCTGCGCGGGCCGGGGGGTCGGGGCAGTACTTC
CDR3aa: CASSLLPARAGGSGQYF

d_gene: .
abundance: once
v_gene: TRBV7-3
j_gene: TRBJ2-6
CDR3nt: TGTGCCAGCAGCAAAAGGGTAGGGGCGTTGGGGGCCAACGTCCTGACTTTC
CDR3aa: CASSKRVGALGANVLTF

d_gene: .
abundance: .
v_gene: TRBV7-2
j_gene: TRBJ1-5
CDR3nt: TGTGCCAGCAGCCCTGCGGGGGGTCAGCCCCAGCATTTT
CDR3aa: CASSPAGGQPQHF

d_gene: TRBD2
abundance: once
v_gene: TRBV15
j_gene: TRBJ2-1
CDR3nt: TGTGCCACCAGCAGGAGGGGGGGGCTTATGGGGGCGGGAGGTACTGAGCAGTTCTTC
CDR3aa: CATSRRGGLMGAGGTEQFF

d_gene: .
abundance: .
v_gene: TRBV9
j_gene: TRBJ2-7
CDR3nt: TGTGCCAGCAGCCCCCGACAGCGCGACGAGCAGTACTTC
CDR3aa: CASSPRQRDEQYF

d_gene: .
abundance: .
v_gene: TRBV6-1
j_gene: TRBJ1-5
CDR3nt: TGTGCCAGCAGTCAGGGGAATAGCAATCAGCCCCAGCATTTT
CDR3aa: CASSQGNSNQPQHF

d_gene: .
abundance: .
v_gene: TRBV2
j_gene: TRBJ2-1
CDR3nt: TGTGCCAGCAGTGTTAGCGGAGATTACAATGAGCAGTTCTTC
CDR3aa: CASSVSGDYNEQFF

d_gene: TRBD2
abundance: .
v_gene: TRBV7-9
j_gene: TRBJ2-7
CDR3nt: TGTGCCAGCAGCCTTAGCGGGGGGGCCGACGAGCAGTACTTC
CDR3aa: CASSLSGGADEQYF

d_gene: .
abundance: .
v_gene: TRBV25-1
j_gene: TRBJ2-2
CDR3nt: TGTGCCAGCAGAACCTCGGGGTATAACACCGGGGAGCTGTTTTTT
CDR3aa: CASRTSGYNTGELFF

d_gene: .
abundance: once
v_gene: TRBV5-6
j_gene: TRBJ1-2
CDR3nt: TGTGCCAGCAGCTTGGGACAGAACTATGGCTACACCTTC
CDR3aa: CASSLGQNYGYTF

d_gene: TRBD1
abundance: few
v_gene: TRBV4-3
j_gene: TRBJ2-6
CDR3nt: TGCGCCAGCAGCCCCTCGACAGGGTCTGGGGCCAACGTCCTGACTTTC
CDR3aa: CASSPSTGSGANVLTF

d_gene: TRBD2
abundance: .
v_gene: TRBV6-5
j_gene: TRBJ2-7
CDR3nt: TGTGCCAGCAGTTTACTAGCGGGAGCTGGGTACGAGCAGTACTTC
CDR3aa: CASSLLAGAGYEQYF

d_gene: .
abundance: .
v_gene: TRBV30
j_gene: TRBJ2-5
CDR3nt: TGTGCCTGCCGTCCCGTGTCAGAGACCCAGTACTTC
CDR3aa: CACRPVSETQYF

d_gene: .
abundance: .
v_gene: TRBV2
j_gene: TRBJ2-7
CDR3nt: TGTGCCAGCAGCCTAGCCGAGCAGTACTTC
CDR3aa: CASSLAEQYF

d_gene: .
abundance: .
v_gene: TRBV7-2
j_gene: TRBJ1-2
CDR3nt: TGTGCCAGCAGGTCGACACAGAACTATGGCTACACCTTC
CDR3aa: CASRSTQNYGYTF

d_gene: .
abundance: .
v_gene: TRBV7-2
j_gene: TRBJ2-7
CDR3nt: TGTGCCAGCAGTTCCCAGGGGACCTACGAGCAGTACTTC
CDR3aa: CASSSQGTYEQYF

d_gene: TRBD2
abundance: .
v_gene: TRBV2
j_gene: TRBJ2-3
CDR3nt: TGTGCCAGCAGTGGGGACTACCCCACAGATACGCAGTATTTT
CDR3aa: CASSGDYPTDTQYF

d_gene: .
abundance: .
v_gene: TRBV15
j_gene: TRBJ2-6
CDR3nt: TGTGCCACCAGCAGCTCACAATCTGGGGCCAACGTCCTGACTTTC
CDR3aa: CATSSSQSGANVLTF

d_gene: .
abundance: few
v_gene: TRBV21-1
j_gene: TRBJ1-1
CDR3nt: TGTGCCAGCAGCAAAGGTACAGGGGGCCACACTGAAGCTTTCTTT
CDR3aa: CASSKGTGGHTEAFF

d_gene: TRBD2
abundance: .
v_gene: TRBV7-3
j_gene: TRBJ2-1
CDR3nt: TGTGCCAGCAGCTTGACAGCTAGCGGGGGGGTGGGTGAGCAGTTCTTC
CDR3aa: CASSLTASGGVGEQFF

d_gene: .
abundance: .
v_gene: TRBV18
j_gene: TRBJ1-4
CDR3nt: TGTGCCAGCTCCCTTACACAGAGGGATGAAAAACTGTTTTTT
CDR3aa: CASSLTQRDEKLFF

d_gene: .
abundance: .
v_gene: TRBV7-2
j_gene: TRBJ2-7
CDR3nt: TGTGCCAGCAAGCCAGGTGGGGCGAGCTCCTACGAGCAGTACTTC
CDR3aa: CASKPGGASSYEQYF

d_gene: TRBD1
abundance: few
v_gene: TRBV19
j_gene: TRBJ1-2
CDR3nt: TGTGCCAGTAGGGACAGGGGGACATATGGCTACACCTTC
CDR3aa: CASRDRGTYGYTF

d_gene: .
abundance: .
v_gene: TRBV9
j_gene: TRBJ2-7
CDR3nt: TGTGCCAGCAGCGTAGATGGACAAGACGAGCAGTACTTC
CDR3aa: CASSVDGQDEQYF